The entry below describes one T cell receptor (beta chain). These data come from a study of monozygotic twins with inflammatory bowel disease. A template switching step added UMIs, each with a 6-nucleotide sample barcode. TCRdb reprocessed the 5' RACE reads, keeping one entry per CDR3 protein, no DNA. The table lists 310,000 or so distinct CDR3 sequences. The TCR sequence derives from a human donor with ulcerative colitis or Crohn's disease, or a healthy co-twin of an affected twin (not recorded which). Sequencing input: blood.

The CDR3: CASIVRLAQHF. This chain uses TRBV19 with TRBJ1-5. Germline lookup yields CDR1 LNHDA and CDR2 SQIVND (reference sequence). This CDR3 region has 11 residues.